This TCR beta chain was found in a study of cytomegalovirus exposure and HLA in healthy donors. For the study at large: There were more than 350 genotyped donors. Of these, about 81% fell in the genetic ancestry cluster associated with self-reported Caucasian donors. Study-level results: Reported findings show TCR beta sequences accurately forecast HLA-A and HLA-B alleles in most subjects. In an earlier analysis, in approximately 630 donors, most V segments appeared productive either ~87% or ~30% of the time. For most TCR sequences rarity was the rule, although some public TCRs occurred in many donors.

The PCR contained 60 Vbeta and 13 Jbeta primers. Profiling relied on immunoSEQ multiplex PCR, and the TCRdb table lists in-frame clones only, not all of them. This sample has 150,000 to 250,000 clones, with approximately 85% found just once. The V gene end was trimmed by 4 bases and the J gene end by 2 bases; junction bases not matched to a gene: 8. CDR1 is SGHRS, CDR2 YFSETQ, per germline. This CDR3 contains 16 residues. Worth noting for this clone: The antigen is undetermined.

V is TRBV5-1 and J is TRBJ2-2; 7 positions match TRBD1. Source material: PBMCs. The source of this sequence is a woman between 45 and 65 years old in good health and CMV-seronegative. This CDR3 reads CASSLGRQGNTGELFF. CDR3 DNA: TGCGCCAGCAGCCTGGGGCGACAGGGTAACACCGGGGAGCTGTTTTTT. Combining the CDR3 with reference TRBV5-1 and TRBJ2-2 gives the whole variable domain KAGVTQTPRYLIKTRGQQVTLSCSPISGHRSVSWYQQTPGQGLQFLFEYFSETQRNKGNFPGRFSGRQFSNSRSEMNVSTLELGDSALYLCASSLGRQGNTGELFFGEGSRLTVL.